This TCR beta chain was sequenced for a study of T cell responses to AZD1222 COVID-19 vaccine. On this clone itself: Its antigen is not identified.

General observations from the study: Increased Spike-specific TCR breadth and depth were observed after two AZD1222 doses.

Clones were read by immunoSEQ multiplex PCR, and TCRdb kept only the in-frame ones, dropping some. The table includes tens of thousands of clones, around three quarters detected once. The receptor comes from an adult who received the AZD1222 COVID-19 vaccine. The specimen was peripheral blood, collected 28 days after the second AZD1222 dose.

This chain's CDR3 is CASGLVPGTGNQPQHF. CDR3 bases: TGTGCTAGTGGTTTGGTCCCCGGGACAGGGAATCAGCCCCAGCATTTT. The genes are TRBV12-5 and TRBJ1-5; 9 bases line up with TRBD1. Trimming cost V 0 bases and J 4 bases; bases outside gene matches: 4. Germline assignment: CDR1 LGHNT and CDR2 FRNRAP. This CDR3 region has 16 residues. The full variable domain, its missing parts supplied by reference TRBV12-5 and TRBJ1-5, is DARVTQTPRHKVTEMGQEVTMRCQPILGHNTVFWYRQTMMQGLELLAYFRNRAPLDDSGMPKDRFSAEMPDATLATLKIQPSEPRDSAVYFCASGLVPGTGNQPQHFGDGTRLSIL.